This T cell receptor (beta chain) was obtained from a study of T-cell memory formation after mild COVID-19. This clonotype was seen a handful of times. The V gene's germline CDR1 is MDHEN and CDR2 SYDVKM. This CDR3 has 14 amino acids. The V end was cut by 4 bases, the J end by 7 bases, with 16 bases between. From the 5' RACE reads, TCRdb called clonotypes with MiXCR, one entry per CDR3 protein. The profile shows roughly 250,000 distinct CDR3 sequences, about a sixth of them singletons. The clonotype was recovered from a man aged 18-30 years who had mild COVID-19 (a few samples of this study predate the infection). Cell type and time point are not known. The specimen was PBMCs or a T cell subset sorted from them (not recorded which). This sequence joins TRBV28 and TRBJ1-2, with D perhaps matching TRBD1 (5 bases). DNA for the CDR3: TGTGCCAGCAGTTCTTGGACATCGGAGTTTGGCTACACCTTC. Its protein is CASSSWTSEFGYTF.